This TCR beta chain stems from a study of PD-1 blockade in classical Hodgkin lymphoma (dated by TCRdb to the early 2020s). Study-wide context: The study used TCR beta sequencing and CyTOF to define a peripheral blood immune signature of response to PD-1 blockade in classical Hodgkin lymphoma. What the work shows at the level of the full study, not this receptor alone: Baseline TCR diversity was reported to be lower in newly diagnosed patients than in healthy donors and to be lower still in relapsed/refractory patients. The study was restricted to a single clinical trial cohort, and the causes of repertoire differences, possibly disease activity or prior therapy, were left undefined.

The label giving this sample's time point can be read as: newly diagnosed, previously untreated cHL patient sample. To serve as a comparison group for the relapsed/refractory trial patients, PBMCs were sequenced from patients with newly diagnosed, previously untreated classical Hodgkin lymphoma. Peripheral blood was collected in 8 mL Vacutainer Cell Preparation Tubes, from which PBMCs were isolated by centrifugation and then cryopreserved. Genomic DNA was extracted with the Qiagen DNeasy kit from unsorted PBMCs and from negatively selected CD4+ and CD8+ fractions. TCR beta CDR3 regions were amplified by immunoSEQ multiplex PCR using primers annealing to V and J segments. A synthetic immune receptor repertoire was used to minimize amplification bias, and remaining bias was computationally removed after sequencing. The authors' pipeline ran thus. Repertoire diversity was quantified as the Shannon entropy index using custom Python scripts. The unsorted, CD4+ and CD8+ repertoires were each analyzed separately, with the exception of combined analyses, where CD4+ and CD8+ sequences were merged in silico. In TCRdb, the immuneACCESS table is reduced to in-frame sequences with V and J assigned. These tables do not hold every clone; where another copy was compared, an unresolved V gene accounts for under half, and the others remain unexplained. The V and J calls and clone size come from that table; D and trimming were worked out from the DNA. The sample includes 25,000 to 35,000 clones, with 90% to 95% observed a single time. The top ten hold around 2% of the sample.

About this clone: Its recognized antigen is unknown. No quality values exist for individual bases; no much larger clone is one base distant.

The CDR3 covers 16 residues, taking in both the cysteine and the phenylalanine. Of the read, only the CDR3 DNA is kept; its 48 bases are in frame from base 1. In the germline V gene (reference sequence), CDR1 corresponds to LNHNV and CDR2 to YYDKDF. Between the V and J ends, shortened by 0 bases and 0 bases respectively, the junction contains 10 bases. The sequenced material came from peripheral blood mononuclear cells (PBMCs). The chain couples TRBV15 to TRBJ2-3; no D gene is confidently identified. This receptor was taken from a human donor with classical Hodgkin lymphoma. The DNA is as follows: TGTGCCACCAGCAGAGATTTTCGAAGTAGCACAGATACGCAGTATTTT. Its translation reads: CATSRDFRSSTDTQYF.